This TCR beta chain was sequenced for a study of T cell responses to AZD1222 COVID-19 vaccine. In the study overall: It was second doses at about 4 or about 12 weeks that were pooled. Overall study findings and caveats: The sample set comprised mostly white British donors with more females, and clonal diversity was possibly underestimated. Regions left unmutated in variants are reportedly the target of nearly half of spike-specific TCRs. Repertoire sampling occurred only after the peak T cell response.

Concerning this clone: Its antigen remains unknown.

TCRdb keeps only in-frame clones here, not all; method: immunoSEQ multiplex PCR. Here the sample spans about 120,000 clones, about 88% being singletons. The length of the CDR3 is 16 residues. Germline V gene lookup returns CDR1 SGHAT and CDR2 FQDESV (reference sequence). V shed 4 bases, J shed 0 bases, and the junction held 6 bases outside the gene matches. The origin of this receptor is an adult in good health. The chain employs TRBV11-1 and TRBJ1-3; TRBD1 matches 7 bases. The sequences come from peripheral blood, collected on day 0 of AZD1222 vaccination. DNA of the CDR3: TGTGCCAGCAGCTCGGGACAGCAAAGCTCTGGAAACACCATATATTTT. Residues: CASSSGQQSSGNTIYF. Drawing the rest from reference TRBV11-1 and TRBJ1-3, the complete variable domain is EAEVAQSPRYKITEKSQAVAFWCDPISGHATLYWYRQILGQGPELLVQFQDESVVDDSQLPKDRFSAERLKGVDSTLKIQPAELGDSAMYLCASSSGQQSSGNTIYFGEGSWLTVV.